Sequencing of this T cell receptor beta chain was carried out in a study of cytotoxic CD8 clonotypes in ibrutinib-treated CLL. The overall study: The patient breakdown showed approximately 11 relapsed/refractory and roughly 14 treatment-naive cases, with about 18 IGHV unmutated.

Germline V gene lookup returns CDR1 SGHNT and CDR2 YYREEE (reference sequence). The CDR3 is 12 amino acids. V was clipped by 1 base and J by 6 bases, with 8 bases between them. Some clones are missing from TCRdb's copy, which holds only in-frame ones; the method was immunoSEQ multiplex PCR. The profile shows fewer than 150,000 clones, roughly 80% of them singletons. The sample consisted of PBMCs, taken after 24 months of ibrutinib treatment. The source is a human donor with chronic lymphocytic leukemia. The rearrangement uses TRBV5-4 and TRBJ2-7; no clear D gene. The CDR3 loop reads CASSLRVGEQYF. As DNA, the CDR3 is TGTGCCAGCAGCTTGAGGGTGGGCGAGCAGTACTTC.